Here is one T cell receptor (beta chain) with its context. The target antigen is unknown. TRB cDNA was prepared as libraries by UMI-labeled 5' RACE. One entry per CDR3 protein, without DNA, is what TCRdb gives after re-calling the 5' RACE reads. The specimen's table records 100,000 to 150,000 distinct CDR3 sequences. The data were taken from a study of CXCR3-negative and CXCR3-positive naive CD8 T cells. Per germline, CDR1 LGHDT and CDR2 YNNKEL (reference sequence). This CDR3 has 14 amino acids. Triplicate sorts, hundreds of thousands of cells apiece, were made for each CD8+ T cell subset. Study results and limitations: The study found that naive CXCR3-negative and CXCR3-positive cells shared TRBV-TRBJ usage, while memory cells differed. Whereas both naive subsets had comparably high diversity, memory CD8+ cells had much lower diversity. PBMCs showed partially decreased CXCR3 expression after cryopreservation, and most assays used fresh PBMCs.

This clonotype originated in a human donor in good health. Some clones in this sample may be carry-over from other donors' samples. V and J are TRBV3-1 and TRBJ2-1. Sequenced: naive CXCR3- CD8+ T cells from blood. The sample's subset: CD45RO-CCR7+CD27+CD95- naive CD8+ T cells lacking CXCR3 (TNR3-). Here the CDR3 reads CASSQRSSYNEQFF.